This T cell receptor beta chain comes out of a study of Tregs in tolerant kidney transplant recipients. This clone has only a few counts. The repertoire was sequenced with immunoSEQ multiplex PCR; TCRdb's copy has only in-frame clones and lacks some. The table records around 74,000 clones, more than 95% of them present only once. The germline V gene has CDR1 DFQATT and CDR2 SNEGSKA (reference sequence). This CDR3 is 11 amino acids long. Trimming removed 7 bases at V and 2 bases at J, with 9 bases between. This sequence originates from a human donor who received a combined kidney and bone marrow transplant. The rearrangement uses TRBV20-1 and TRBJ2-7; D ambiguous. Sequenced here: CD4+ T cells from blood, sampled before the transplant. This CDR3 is CSVFAAYEQYF. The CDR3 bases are TGCAGTGTCTTCGCGGCCTACGAGCAGTACTTC.